This T cell receptor (beta chain) was retrieved from a study of metastatic and nonmetastatic thyroid tumors. Across the study: Across peripheral blood and tumor or nodule tissue samples taken from malignant and benign thyroid patients, the repertoires were compared with one another. Broader study findings: Reportedly, malignant thyroid tumors had significantly higher TCR beta diversity than benign nodules, in blood and tumor.

Germline V CDR1 and CDR2: SGHAT, FQNNGV. Trimming removed 7 bases at V and 4 bases at J, with 17 bases between. This CDR3 has 15 amino acids. TCRdb reanalyzed the PCR reads with MiXCR. The sample holds roughly 40,000 clones, approximately 17% seen once. As to this clone: Its antigen is still unknown.

The entire patient cohort was treatment-naive prior to thyroid surgery. This chain connects TRBV11-2 to TRBJ1-3; D ambiguous. Sequenced sample: tumor tissue. This sequence originates from a female donor with papillary thyroid cancer or a benign thyroid nodule (not recorded which). Some clones in this sample may be carry-over from other donors' samples. The CDR3 bases are TGTGCCAGCATTCTCGACTTAGCTATGGGAAACACCATATATTTT. It specifies CASILDLAMGNTIYF.